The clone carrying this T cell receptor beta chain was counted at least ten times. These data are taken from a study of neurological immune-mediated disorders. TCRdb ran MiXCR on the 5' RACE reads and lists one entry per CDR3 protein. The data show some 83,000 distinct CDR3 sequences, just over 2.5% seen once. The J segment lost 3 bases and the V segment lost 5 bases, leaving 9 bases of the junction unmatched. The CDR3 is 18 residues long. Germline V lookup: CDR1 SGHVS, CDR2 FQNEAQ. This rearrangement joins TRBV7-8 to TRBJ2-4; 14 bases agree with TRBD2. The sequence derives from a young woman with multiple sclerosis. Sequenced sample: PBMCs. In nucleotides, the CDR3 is TGTGCCAGCAGCACCGGGACTAGCGGGAGCGTGGGCAAAAACATTCAGTACTTC. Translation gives CASSTGTSGSVGKNIQYF.